Each of the 11 T cell receptor beta chains below was sequenced from the same sample in a study of CD8 T cells in Susac syndrome. The RNA, roughly 0.5 to 1 ug, was put through reverse transcription using random hexamers. TCRdb re-called the immunoSEQ multiplex PCR reads through MiXCR, storing one row per CDR3 protein. Seen here are roughly 220,000 distinct CDR3 sequences, over 90% observed once, and the top ten hold around 0.15%. Sequenced material: CD4+ T cells from PBMCs. The receptors were gathered from a human donor with Susac syndrome.

This sequence joins TRBV28 and TRBJ1-2, with 10 bases fitting TRBD1. The V gene's germline CDR1 is MDHEN and CDR2 SYDVKM. The V gene end was trimmed by 8 bases and the J gene end by 11 bases; junction bases not matched to a gene: 5. The CDR3 consists of 11 residues. CDR3 bases: TGTGCCAGCGGGAGGGACAGGGGTTACACCTTC. It is translated as CASGRDRGYTF.

The chain is built from TRBV5-4 and TRBJ1-1; D is ambiguous. The CDR3 runs to 16 residues. Trimming left V 4 bases short and J 0 bases short, with 16 bases between. Germline loops: CDR1 SGHNT, CDR2 YYREEE (reference sequence). In nucleotides, the CDR3 is TGTGCCAGCAGCGCCCCCGGGAAGGCCTTGAACACTGAAGCTTTCTTT. Its translation: CASSAPGKALNTEAFF.

The rearrangement uses TRBV6-6 and TRBJ2-7; D unclear. Germline-derived CDR1 and CDR2 are MNHNY and SVGAGI (reference sequence). The CDR3 contains 12 residues. Between the trimmed V and J ends, which lost 5 bases and 4 bases, there was a span of 9 bases. CDR3 nucleotides: TGTGCCAGCAGTATGACCGCGTACGAGCAGTACTTC. This encodes CASSMTAYEQYF.

The gene calls are TRBV18 and TRBJ2-3; the match to TRBD1 covers 10 bases. CDR3 length: 14 residues. Germline values: CDR1 KGHSH, CDR2 LQKENI. Trimming cost V 3 bases and J 4 bases; bases outside gene matches: 1. CDR3 coding DNA: TGTGCCAGCTCACCGACAGGGGGCTCAGATACGCAGTATTTT. Translation gives CASSPTGGSDTQYF. Using reference TRBV18 and TRBJ2-3 for the parts outside the CDR3, the full variable domain is NAGVMQNPRHLVRRRGQEARLRCSPMKGHSHVYWYRQLPEEGLKFMVYLQKENIIDESGMPKERFSAEFPKEGPSILRIQQVVRGDSAAYFCASSPTGGSDTQYFGPGTRLTVL.

This chain uses TRBV11-2 with TRBJ2-7, with 7 bases fitting TRBD1. The CDR3 totals 12 residues. Looked up from germline, CDR1 is SGHAT and CDR2 is FQNNGV. Losses at the gene ends were 4 bases for V and 6 bases for J; bases not matched to a gene: 3. The chain's CDR3 is CASSSHRGEQYF. As DNA, the CDR3 is TGTGCCAGCAGCTCCCACAGGGGCGAGCAGTACTTC.

V is TRBV30 and J is TRBJ1-1; TRBD1 matches at 9 bases. The CDR3 is 15 residues long. Trimming took 3 bases from V and 1 from J; bases not matched to a gene: 6. CDR1 is GTSNPN, CDR2 SVGIG, per germline (reference sequence). The CDR3 bases are TGTGCCTGGAGCAGGGACAGGGCTGAGAACACTGAAGCTTTCTTT. Translated, it gives CAWSRDRAENTEAFF.

This sequence joins TRBV6-4 and TRBJ1-6, with D perhaps TRBD1 (6 bases). CDR3 length: 14 amino acids. V lost 5 bases, J lost 9 bases, and 14 bases lay in between. CDR1 is MRHNA, CDR2 SNTAGT, per germline. CDR3 sequence reads: CASSSGEIASPLHF. CDR3 nucleotides: TGTGCCAGCAGTTCAGGGGAGATCGCTTCACCCCTCCACTTT.

The J gene is TRBJ1-5, the V gene TRBV5-6; the D is unclear. Looked up from germline, CDR1 is SGHDT and CDR2 is YYEEEE. Deletions cut 4 bases from V and 4 bases from J, with 12 bases between. The CDR3 consists of 14 residues. CDR3 loop: CASSAAGENQPQHF. The DNA of the CDR3 is TGTGCCAGCAGCGCGGCTGGGGAGAATCAGCCCCAGCATTTT. Based on the CDR3 plus reference TRBV5-6 and TRBJ1-5, the full variable domain is DAGVTQSPTHLIKTRGQQVTLRCSPKSGHDTVSWYQQALGQGPQFIFQYYEEEERQRGNFPDRFSGHQFPNYSSELNVNALLLGDSALYLCASSAAGENQPQHFGDGTRLSIL.

The J gene is TRBJ1-5, the V gene TRBV4-3; no definite D call. The CDR3 spans 13 residues. Germline V gives CDR1 LGHNA, CDR2 YSLEER. Trimming took off 0 bases at V and 7 bases at J, with 7 bases between the two ends. In nucleotides, the CDR3 is TGCGCCAGCAGCCAAGAATTACGACAGCCCCAGCATTTT. Encoded protein: CASSQELRQPQHF.

The chain couples TRBV28 to TRBJ2-6; D is unclear. The CDR3 is made up of 15 amino acids. Germline V CDR1 and CDR2: MDHEN, SYDVKM. V was pared by 2 bases and J by 0 bases, with 5 bases between. CDR3 loop: CASSLTISGANVLTF. The CDR3 DNA sequence: TGTGCCAGCAGTTTAACGATCTCTGGGGCCAACGTCCTGACTTTC.

The chain employs TRBV3-1 and TRBJ1-4; D is uncertain. V was trimmed by 4 bases and J by 4 bases, leaving 13 bases between them. The CDR3 covers 15 residues. CDR1 LGHDT and CDR2 YNNKEL come from the germline V gene (reference sequence). This CDR3 is CASSPSRGINEKLFF. The CDR3 DNA is TGTGCCAGCAGCCCCAGCCGCGGGATTAATGAAAAACTGTTTTTT. The whole variable domain, remainder taken from reference TRBV3-1 and TRBJ1-4, is DTAVSQTPKYLVTQMGNDKSIKCEQNLGHDTMYWYKQDSKKFLKIMFSYNNKELIINETVPNRFSPKSPDKAHLNLHINSLELGDSAVYFCASSPSRGINEKLFFGSGTQLSVL.